The clone carrying this T cell receptor (beta chain) was seen at least ten times. The antigen remains undetermined. This sample is part of a study of breast tumors, draining lymph nodes, adjacent tissues. Regarding the study as a whole: That most tumor T cells come from lymph nodes remained unproven. Tumor repertoires ranked between lymph nodes and nontumor tissue in diversity, with V and J gene preferences. The data were judged consistent with most tumor T cells coming from lymph node and expanding in tumor. Compared with basal-like, luminal-like tumors shared significantly more repertoire with nontumor tissue.

TCRdb re-called the multiplex PCR reads with MiXCR, one entry per CDR3 protein. The table lists fewer than 200,000 distinct CDR3 sequences, approximately 30% of them singletons. Breast cancer patients provided tissue from their axillary draining lymph nodes. This CDR3 spans 14 amino acids. V lost 2 bases and J lost 1, with 6 bases in between. From germline, CDR1 is MNHEY and CDR2 SVGAGI. Sequencing was carried out using axillary lymph node tissue. This TCR derives from a female donor with breast cancer. Some clones in this sample may be carry-over from other donors' samples. The V gene is TRBV6-5, the J gene TRBJ1-3; D is perhaps TRBD1 (6 bases). The CDR3 nucleotides are TGTGCCAGCAGTTACGACAGGTCTGGAAACACCATATATTTT. Protein product: CASSYDRSGNTIYF.